This TCR beta chain was retrieved from a study of T cell repertoires in cytomegalovirus infection (dated by TCRdb to the late 2010s). Background on the whole study: Alongside well-studied HLA-B-restricted epitopes, the peptide stimulations were aimed at recently identified HLA-C-restricted CMV epitopes, whose presentation resists viral immunomodulation. Donor HLA type was relevant to the analysis, because carriage of CMV infection together with the matching HLA type was indicated by public TCR beta signatures.

The cysteine opens and the phenylalanine closes a CDR3 of 12 amino acids. The DNA shown is the 36-base CDR3, in frame from base 1. V and J lose 6 bases and 4 bases, and a span of 10 bases separates them. The germline V gene (reference sequence) supplies CDR1 MNHEY and CDR2 SMNVEV. With respect to this clonotype: It has no known antigen specificity. Base qualities are not provided; no much larger clone lies one nucleotide away.

Sequencing was performed on an Illumina HiSeq 1500. TCRdb handled the public reads itself, with Q25 trimming in fastp and clone calling in MiXCR, and kept productive beta chains. Rows are combined by CDR3 protein, so each entry shows the most common genes and DNA. Within this sample are tens of thousands of distinct CDR3 sequences, with under 55% of them counted one time only. 80% to 95% of the sample rests with the top ten. Read against the paper, the sample's treatment or condition label means: in vitro stimulation with specific CMV peptide epitopes to enrich CMV-specific T cells. Results the study describes overall, beyond this receptor: Cumulative frequency of public TCR beta family members discriminated carriers of CMV infection plus the relevant HLA type in this cohort and an independent roughly 350-donor cohort. The ex vivo response was dominated by HLA-C-restricted CMV-specific TCR beta clonotypes, which also provided the single most frequent clonotype in two of eight donors.

The V and J segments used are TRBV27 and TRBJ2-7; tentative D gene TRBD2, with 7 bases matching. The receptor comes from a human donor in good health (CMV status not recorded). Some clones in this sample may be carry-over from other donors' samples. The input for sequencing was CD8+ T cells from cultured PBMCs, taken from culture after CMV antigen stimulation. The CDR3 here reads CASSRGAYEQYF. The nucleotides read TGTGCCAGCAGCCGGGGGGCGTACGAGCAGTACTTC.